This TCR beta chain appears in the sequencing data of a study of beta chain features in type 1 diabetes. Study-wide background: The samples had 85 million to 140 million sorted cells examined in all.

Reverse transcribing all isolated RNA meant expressed TCRB transcripts were sequenced. The data were produced by immunoSEQ multiplex PCR, yet TCRdb's version contains in-frame clones alone and is incomplete. The table lists 15,000 to 20,000 clones, around 46% of them singletons. General observations from the study: Whatever favoring of shorter templates PCR might show would apply equally to patients and controls. Patients with type 1 diabetes carried fewer insertions and had more deletions at their VDJ junctions.

Using CD45RO/CCR7/CD25/CD127/CD95/CD27, CD4+ naive, central memory, regulatory and stem cell-like memory cells were sorted. The CDR3 runs to 15 residues. Per the germline V gene, CDR1 is SGHTA and CDR2 is FQGTGA. The germline V and J ends were trimmed by 1 base and 1 base, with 8 bases remaining between them. Worth noting for this clone: What it recognizes is unknown.

The clonotype was recovered from a man between 18 and 35 years old in good health. Sample: stem cell memory CD4+ T cells from blood. V usage is TRBV7-3 and J usage is TRBJ2-1; D is unresolved. The CDR3 here is CASSLNRVSYNEQFF. DNA for the CDR3: TGTGCCAGCAGCTTAAATCGGGTATCCTACAATGAGCAGTTCTTC.